This T cell receptor beta chain is drawn from a study of T cell responses to AZD1222 COVID-19 vaccine. Libraries were prepared by immunoSEQ multiplex PCR; TCRdb keeps only in-frame clonotypes and omits some of them. The profile shows about 150,000 clones, 85% to 95% of them singletons. This CDR3 spans 17 amino acids. Germline V CDR1 and CDR2: LNHDA, SQIVND (reference sequence). Trimming cost V 4 bases and J 5 bases; bases outside gene matches: 13. General observations from the study: At baseline, seropositivity was found in only six or seven AZD1222 recipients.

Concerning this clone: Its antigen is not identified.

This sample comprised peripheral blood, obtained on day 0 of AZD1222 vaccination. The receptor was isolated from an adult in good health. V gene TRBV19 combines with J gene TRBJ2-1; 8 nucleotides agree with TRBD2. CDR3: CASSTWTSPGEHNEQFF. CDR3 nucleotide sequence: TGTGCCAGTAGTACCTGGACTAGCCCGGGGGAACACAATGAGCAGTTCTTC.